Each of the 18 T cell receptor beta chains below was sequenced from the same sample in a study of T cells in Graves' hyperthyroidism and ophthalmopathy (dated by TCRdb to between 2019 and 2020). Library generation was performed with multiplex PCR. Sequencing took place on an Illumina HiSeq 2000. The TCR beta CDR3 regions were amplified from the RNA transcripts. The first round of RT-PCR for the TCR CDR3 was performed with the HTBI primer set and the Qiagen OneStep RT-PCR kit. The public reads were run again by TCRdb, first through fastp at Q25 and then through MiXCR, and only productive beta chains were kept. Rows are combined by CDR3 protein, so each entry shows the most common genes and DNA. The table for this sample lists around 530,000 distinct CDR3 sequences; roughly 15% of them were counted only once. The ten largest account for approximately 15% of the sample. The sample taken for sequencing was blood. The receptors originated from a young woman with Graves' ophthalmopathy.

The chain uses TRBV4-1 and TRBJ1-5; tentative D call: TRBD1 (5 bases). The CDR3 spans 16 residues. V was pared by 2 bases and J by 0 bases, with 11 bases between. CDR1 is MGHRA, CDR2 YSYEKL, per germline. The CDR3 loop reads CASSQLGDGSNQPQHF. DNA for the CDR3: TGCGCCAGCAGCCAATTAGGGGACGGTAGCAATCAGCCCCAGCATTTT.

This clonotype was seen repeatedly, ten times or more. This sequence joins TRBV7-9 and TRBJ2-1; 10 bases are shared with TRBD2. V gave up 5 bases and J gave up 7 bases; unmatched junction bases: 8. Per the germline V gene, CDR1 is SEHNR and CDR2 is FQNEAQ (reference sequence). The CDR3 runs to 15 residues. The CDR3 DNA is TGTGCCAGCAGCAGATCTAGCGGGAGTGATAATGAGCAGTTCTTC. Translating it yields CASSRSSGSDNEQFF.

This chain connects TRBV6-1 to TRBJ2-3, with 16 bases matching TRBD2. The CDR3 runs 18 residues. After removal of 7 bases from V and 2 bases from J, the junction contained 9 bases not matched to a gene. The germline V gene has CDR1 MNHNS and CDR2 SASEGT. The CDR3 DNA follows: TGTGCCAGCAACCCGACGGGACTAGCGGGAGGGGTCACAGATACGCAGTATTTT. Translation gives CASNPTGLAGGVTDTQYF.

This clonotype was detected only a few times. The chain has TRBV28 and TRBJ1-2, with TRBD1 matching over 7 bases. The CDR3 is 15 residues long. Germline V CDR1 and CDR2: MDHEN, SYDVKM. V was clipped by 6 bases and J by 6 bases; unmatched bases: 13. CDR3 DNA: TGTGCCAGCAGGAAACCCAGAGGAGGGGGCGATGGCTACACCTTC. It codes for CASRKPRGGGDGYTF.

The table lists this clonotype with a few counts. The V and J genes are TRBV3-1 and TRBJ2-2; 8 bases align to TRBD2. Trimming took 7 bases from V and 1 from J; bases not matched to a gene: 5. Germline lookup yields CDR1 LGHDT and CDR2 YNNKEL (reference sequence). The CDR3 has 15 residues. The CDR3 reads CASTTGGVNTGELFF. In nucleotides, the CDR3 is TGTGCCAGCACCACCGGGGGGGTGAACACCGGGGAGCTGTTTTTT.

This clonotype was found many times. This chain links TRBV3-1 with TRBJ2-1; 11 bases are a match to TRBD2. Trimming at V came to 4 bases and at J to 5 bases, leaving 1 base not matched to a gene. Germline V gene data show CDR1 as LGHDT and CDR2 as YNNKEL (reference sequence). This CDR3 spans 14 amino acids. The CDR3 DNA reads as TGTGCCAGCAGCCGACTAGCGGGGAACAATGAGCAGTTCTTC. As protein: CASSRLAGNNEQFF.

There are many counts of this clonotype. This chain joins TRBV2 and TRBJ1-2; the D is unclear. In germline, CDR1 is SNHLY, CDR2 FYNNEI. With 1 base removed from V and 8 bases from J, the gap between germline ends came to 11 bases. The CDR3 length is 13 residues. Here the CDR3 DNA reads TGTGCCAGCAGTGAAGTCTTTGGCGGCGGCTACACCTTC. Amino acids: CASSEVFGGGYTF.

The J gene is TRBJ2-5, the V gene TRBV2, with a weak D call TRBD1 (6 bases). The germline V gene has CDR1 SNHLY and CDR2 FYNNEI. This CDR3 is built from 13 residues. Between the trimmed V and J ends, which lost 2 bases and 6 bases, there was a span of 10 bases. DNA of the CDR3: TGTGCCAGCAGTGAAACCAGGGGCCAGACCCAGTACTTC. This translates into CASSETRGQTQYF.

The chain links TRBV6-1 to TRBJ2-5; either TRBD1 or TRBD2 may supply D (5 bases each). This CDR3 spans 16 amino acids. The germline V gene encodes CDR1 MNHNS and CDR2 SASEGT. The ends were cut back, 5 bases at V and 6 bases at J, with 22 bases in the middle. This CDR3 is CASSSKGTVGLKTQYF. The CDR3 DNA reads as TGTGCCAGCAGTAGTAAAGGGACCGTGGGGTTGAAGACCCAGTACTTC.

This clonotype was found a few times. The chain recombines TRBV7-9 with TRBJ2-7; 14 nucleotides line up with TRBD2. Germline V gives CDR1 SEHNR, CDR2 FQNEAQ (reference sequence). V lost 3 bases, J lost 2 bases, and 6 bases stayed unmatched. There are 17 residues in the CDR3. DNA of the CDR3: TGTGCCAGCAGCTTGACTAGCGGGGGGGCCGGAGCCTACGAGCAGTACTTC. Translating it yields CASSLTSGGAGAYEQYF.

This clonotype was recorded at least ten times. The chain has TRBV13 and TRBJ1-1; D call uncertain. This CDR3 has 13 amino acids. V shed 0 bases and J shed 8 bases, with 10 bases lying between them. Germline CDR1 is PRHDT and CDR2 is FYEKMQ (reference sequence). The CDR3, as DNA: TGTGCCAGCAGCTTAGGCCGGGGTCTCGAAGCTTTCTTT. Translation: CASSLGRGLEAFF. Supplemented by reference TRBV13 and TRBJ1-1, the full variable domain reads AAGVIQSPRHLIKEKRETATLKCYPIPRHDTVYWYQQGPGQDPQFLISFYEKMQSDKGSIPDRFSAQQFSDYHSELNMSSLELGDSALYFCASSLGRGLEAFFGQGTRLTVV.

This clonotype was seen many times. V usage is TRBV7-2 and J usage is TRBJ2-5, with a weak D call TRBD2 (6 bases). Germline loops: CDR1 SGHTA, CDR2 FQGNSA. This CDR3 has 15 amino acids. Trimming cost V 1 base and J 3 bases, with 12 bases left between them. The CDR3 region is CASSLVGGAEETQYF. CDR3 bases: TGTGCCAGCAGCTTAGTTGGCGGGGCCGAAGAGACCCAGTACTTC. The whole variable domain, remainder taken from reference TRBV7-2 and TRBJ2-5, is GAGVSQSPSNKVTEKGKDVELRCDPISGHTALYWYRQSLGQGLEFLIYFQGNSAPDKSGLPSDRFSAERTGGSVSTLTIQRTQQEDSAVYLCASSLVGGAEETQYFGPGTRLLVL.

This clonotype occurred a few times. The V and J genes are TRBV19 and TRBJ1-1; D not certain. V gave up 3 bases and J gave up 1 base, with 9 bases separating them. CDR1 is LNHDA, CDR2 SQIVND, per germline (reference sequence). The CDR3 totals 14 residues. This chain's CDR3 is CASSMNSQNTEAFF. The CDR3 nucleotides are TGTGCCAGTAGTATGAACTCCCAGAACACTGAAGCTTTCTTT.

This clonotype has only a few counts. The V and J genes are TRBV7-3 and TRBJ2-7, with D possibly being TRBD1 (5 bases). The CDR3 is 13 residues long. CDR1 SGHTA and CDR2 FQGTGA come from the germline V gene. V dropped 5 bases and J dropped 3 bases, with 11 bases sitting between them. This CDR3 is CASSRARDYEQYF. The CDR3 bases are TGTGCCAGCAGCCGCGCCAGGGACTACGAGCAGTACTTC. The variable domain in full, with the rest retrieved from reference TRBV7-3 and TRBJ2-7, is GAGVSQTPSNKVTEKGKYVELRCDPISGHTALYWYRQSLGQGPEFLIYFQGTGAADDSGLPNDRFFAVRPEGSVSTLKIQRTERGDSAVYLCASSRARDYEQYFGPGTRLTVT.

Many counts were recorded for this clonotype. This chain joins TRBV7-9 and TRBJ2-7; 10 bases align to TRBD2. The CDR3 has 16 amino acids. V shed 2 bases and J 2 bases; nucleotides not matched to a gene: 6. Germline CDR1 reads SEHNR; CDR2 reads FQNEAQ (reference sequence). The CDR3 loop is CASSLSGLADTYEQYF. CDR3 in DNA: TGTGCCAGCAGCTTATCCGGACTAGCGGATACCTACGAGCAGTACTTC. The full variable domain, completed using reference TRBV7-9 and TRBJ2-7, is DTGVSQNPRHKITKRGQNVTFRCDPISEHNRLYWYRQTLGQGPEFLTYFQNEAQLEKSRLLSDRFSAERPKGSFSTLEIQRTEQGDSAMYLCASSLSGLADTYEQYFGPGTRLTVT.

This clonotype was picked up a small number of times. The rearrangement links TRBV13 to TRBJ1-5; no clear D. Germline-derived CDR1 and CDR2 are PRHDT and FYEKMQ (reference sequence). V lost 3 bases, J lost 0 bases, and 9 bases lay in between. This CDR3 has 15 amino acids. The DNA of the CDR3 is TGTGCCAGCAGCTTTGGACTCGTTAGCAATCAGCCCCAGCATTTT. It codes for CASSFGLVSNQPQHF.

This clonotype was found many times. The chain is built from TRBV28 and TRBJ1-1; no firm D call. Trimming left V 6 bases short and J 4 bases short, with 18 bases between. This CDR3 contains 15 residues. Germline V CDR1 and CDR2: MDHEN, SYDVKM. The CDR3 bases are TGTGCCAGCAGCTTGAAGGTTGGGGAGGGCACTGAAGCTTTCTTT. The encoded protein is CASSLKVGEGTEAFF.

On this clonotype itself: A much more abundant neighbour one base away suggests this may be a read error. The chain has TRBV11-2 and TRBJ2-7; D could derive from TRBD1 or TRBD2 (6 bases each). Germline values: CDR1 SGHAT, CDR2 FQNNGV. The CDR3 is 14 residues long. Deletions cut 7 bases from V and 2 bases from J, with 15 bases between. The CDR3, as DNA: TGTGCCAGCAACCGGCTAGGGGGGCCCTACGAGCAGTACTTC. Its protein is CASNRLGGPYEQYF.